The 9 T cell receptor beta chains given below trace back to one sample, sequenced in a study of blood T cell repertoires in COVID-19. Clones were sequenced by immunoSEQ multiplex PCR, and TCRdb holds only the in-frame ones, with some missing. The sample consists of around 300,000 clones, approximately 88% of them appearing once. Sequencing input: PBMCs or T cells enriched from blood (not recorded which). All receptors derive from a man aged 30 to 45 who had recovered from COVID-19.

This chain links TRBV10-2 with TRBJ2-1, with TRBD1 as a possible D gene (6 bases). The germline V gene has CDR1 WSHSY and CDR2 SAAADI. The CDR3 totals 15 residues. V was trimmed by 6 bases and J by 1 base, leaving 13 bases between them. The CDR3 coding sequence is TGCGCCAGCAGCCACAGGGACCGTTCCTACAATGAGCAGTTCTTC. This encodes CASSHRDRSYNEQFF.

This clone was detected only once. The V gene is TRBV7-3, the J gene TRBJ2-2; D is possibly TRBD1 (6 bases). CDR1 is SGHTA and CDR2 is FQGTGA in the germline V gene. Trimming removed 5 bases from V and 6 bases from J, with 13 bases in between. The CDR3 is made up of 14 amino acids. CDR3 in amino acids: CASSRQVSAGELFF. CDR3 nucleotides: TGTGCCAGCAGCCGACAGGTTAGCGCCGGGGAGCTGTTTTTT.

The chain carries TRBV28 and TRBJ2-3; the match to TRBD2 covers 9 bases. CDR3 length equals 17 residues. The V gene's germline CDR1 is MDHEN and CDR2 SYDVKM. The junction had 10 bases not matched to a gene; V was cut back by 6 bases and J by 0 bases. The CDR3 nucleotides are TGTGCCAGCAGCTTGATAGGAGCGGGGGGAAGCACAGATACGCAGTATTTT. It is translated as CASSLIGAGGSTDTQYF.

The chain has TRBV28 and TRBJ2-5; TRBD2 agrees at 8 bases. This CDR3 has 15 residues. Germline assignment: CDR1 MDHEN and CDR2 SYDVKM. J lost 5 bases, V lost 7 bases, and 12 bases had no gene match. As DNA, the CDR3 is TGTGCCAGCACCTCCTCCGGGGGGGGAGGGGAGACCCAGTACTTC. Amino acid sequence: CASTSSGGGGETQYF.

The rearrangement uses TRBV5-6 and TRBJ2-5; 7 bases match TRBD1. The germline CDR1 and CDR2 sequences are SGHDT and YYEEEE. The CDR3 length is 13 residues. The V and J ends lost 5 bases and 4 bases, in that order; junction bases with no gene match: 5. CDR3 residues: CASRIQGVETQYF. In DNA, the CDR3 is TGTGCCAGCAGGATCCAGGGGGTAGAGACCCAGTACTTC.

The V call is TRBV5-6, the J call TRBJ1-2; 12 bases align to TRBD1. The CDR3 is 14 amino acids. V shed 3 bases and J 5 bases; nucleotides not matched to a gene: 2. CDR1 is SGHDT and CDR2 is YYEEEE in the germline V gene. This CDR3 reads CASSWGQGAYGYTF. The CDR3 nucleotides read TGTGCCAGCAGCTGGGGACAGGGGGCGTATGGCTACACCTTC.

As concerns this clone: This may be a read error: a much more frequent sequence differs by one nucleotide. At the DNA level, this CDR3 is encoded by other sequences in the same sample as well. The genes are TRBV3-1 (or the pseudogene TRBV3-2) and TRBJ1-2; TRBD1 matches 7 bases. CDR1 is LGHDT and CDR2 is YNNKEL in the germline V gene (reference sequence). There are 12 residues in the CDR3. With 4 bases clipped from V and 4 bases from J, the junction kept 0 bases outside the gene matches. CDR3 bases: TGTGCCAGCAGCCCAGGGGGCTATGGCTACACCTTC. The encoded protein is CASSPGGYGYTF.

The CDR3, as DNA: TGTGCCAGCAGCTTAGGAGGAGTAAGCCAGCCCCAGCATTTT. Encoded protein: CASSLGGVSQPQHF. The rearrangement links TRBV7-6 to TRBJ1-5; no reliable D call. The V end was cut by 1 base, the J end by 7 bases, with 11 bases between. The CDR3 runs 14 residues. The germline V gene encodes CDR1 SGHVS and CDR2 FNYEAQ.

The V and J genes are TRBV28 and TRBJ1-5, with a tentative D call TRBD1 (6 bases). Germline-derived CDR1 and CDR2 are MDHEN and SYDVKM. V was clipped by 2 bases and J by 7 bases, with 15 bases between them. This CDR3 region has 15 residues. The DNA of the CDR3 is TGTGCCAGCAGTTTACCGTCAGGGGAAGAACAGCCCCAGCATTTT. Amino acids: CASSLPSGEEQPQHF.